This TCR beta chain was recorded in a study of T cells expressing NK-cell markers. With the 5' RACE reads reprocessed, TCRdb shows one record per CDR3 protein and no DNA. Seen in this sample are about 170,000 distinct CDR3 sequences; the ten most common clones hold roughly a fifth. Germline-derived CDR1 and CDR2 are SQVTM and ANQGSEA. CDR3 length: 14 amino acids. The receptor was derived from a man aged 18-70 years in good health. The specimen was blood T cells: a sorted CD56 or NKG2C T cell subset, CD4+ or CD8+ T cells, or bulk PBMC T cells (not recorded which). The J gene is TRBJ1-2, the V gene TRBV29-1; the D gene TCRdb calls, TRBD1, cannot be checked with no DNA. The CDR3 here is CSAAGTGDYYGYTF.